This T cell receptor beta chain was recorded in a study of shared clonotypes between healthy human individuals. Study-wide background: CD4 naive and CD4 memory each took three plates per donor, while CD8 naive took two and CD8 memory one.

This CDR3 spans 14 amino acids. The V gene lost 2 bases and the J gene lost 5 bases, with 11 bases spanning the gap. CDR1 is MDHEN, CDR2 SYDVKM, per germline. Clones were read by immunoSEQ multiplex PCR, and TCRdb kept only the in-frame ones, dropping some. The sample shows under 850,000 clones, 80% to 95% of them seen only once. Terminally differentiated effector memory CD45RA+ cells were left out of the naive CD8 fraction, which was CD45RO-negative and positively selected for CCR7. The V gene is TRBV28, the J gene TRBJ2-3; no clear D. The clonotype originates from a man aged 30-40 years in good health. The sample consisted of naive CD8+ T cells sorted from blood. CDR3 coding DNA: TGTGCCAGCAGTTTAAACGGGTGGGGAGATACGCAGTATTTT. As protein: CASSLNGWGDTQYF. Supplemented by reference TRBV28 and TRBJ2-3, the full variable domain reads DVKVTQSSRYLVKRTGEKVFLECVQDMDHENMFWYRQDPGLGLRLIYFSYDVKMKEKGDIPEGYSVSREKKERFSLILESASTNQTSMYLCASSLNGWGDTQYFGPGTRLTVL.